The 30 T cell receptor beta chains given below trace back to one sample, sequenced in a study of T cell repertoires in cytomegalovirus infection. In TCRdb, the reads were re-called with MiXCR into one record per CDR3 protein. The profile covers roughly 640,000 distinct CDR3 sequences, with 20% to 30% appearing a single time and less than 10% taken by the ten largest. Sequenced input: CD8+ T cells from PBMCs. These receptors all stem from a human donor in good health (CMV status not recorded). Some clones in this sample may be carry-over from other donors' samples.

The rearrangement joins TRBV19 to TRBJ2-3; 7 bases agree with TRBD1. J was trimmed by 0 bases and V by 5 bases; bases with no gene match: 8. The germline gives CDR1 LNHDA, CDR2 SQIVND (reference sequence). The CDR3 is 16 amino acids. DNA for the CDR3: TGTGCCAGTAGTTATCTTACAGGGGCAAGCACAGATACGCAGTATTTT. It encodes CASSYLTGASTDTQYF. Full variable domain (remainder filled in from reference TRBV19 and TRBJ2-3): DGGITQSPKYLFRKEGQNVTLSCEQNLNHDAMYWYRQDPGQGLRLIYYSQIVNDFQKGDIAEGYSVSREKKESFPLTVTSAQKNPTAFYLCASSYLTGASTDTQYFGPGTRLTVL.

V and J are TRBV4-1 and TRBJ2-5, with a possible D match to TRBD2 (6 bases). Germline V gene data show CDR1 as MGHRA and CDR2 as YSYEKL. Trimming left V 5 bases short and J 1 base short, with 17 bases between. The CDR3 is made up of 16 amino acids. In nucleotides, the CDR3 is TGCGCCAGCAGCTCCTCCTTGGGCGGGGTCCAAGAGACCCAGTACTTC. This codes for CASSSSLGGVQETQYF.

This clonotype was recorded a few times. The genes are TRBV6-5 and TRBJ2-4; D tentatively fits TRBD1 or TRBD2 (6 bases each). V was shortened by 10 bases and J by 0 bases, with 19 bases between the two germline ends. The CDR3 consists of 16 residues. Germline assignment: CDR1 MNHEY and CDR2 SVGAGI. The CDR3 spells CATGVDRVIAKNIQYF. The CDR3 DNA is TGTGCCACGGGAGTGGACAGAGTTATAGCCAAAAACATTCAGTACTTC.

This clonotype came up a few times. J is TRBJ2-1 and V is TRBV5-6, with D possibly TRBD2 on 5 matching bases. The CDR3 totals 14 residues. Per the germline V gene, CDR1 is SGHDT and CDR2 is YYEEEE. Trimming cost V 2 bases and J 5 bases, with 11 bases left between them. CDR3 DNA sequence: TGTGCCAGCAGCTTTGGGATCGGGGACAATGAGCAGTTCTTC. Its translation is CASSFGIGDNEQFF.

The chain joins TRBV13 to TRBJ1-2; D uncertain. There are 16 residues in the CDR3. Germline assignment: CDR1 PRHDT and CDR2 FYEKMQ (reference sequence). V lost 2 bases, J lost 8 bases, and 21 bases lay in between. As DNA, the CDR3 is TGTGCCAGCAGCTTAACATCGGACGCCCCTATGTGGGGCTACACCTTC. Amino acid sequence: CASSLTSDAPMWGYTF.

On this clonotype: A much larger clone lies a single base off, so this may be a read error. The V call is TRBV7-2, the J call TRBJ1-1; no reliable D call. Trimming took 5 bases from V and 4 from J, leaving 14 bases between them. Germline V lookup: CDR1 SGHTA, CDR2 FQGNSA. This CDR3 contains 14 residues. CDR3 nucleotides: TGTGCCAGCAGCGTAGGTGGCTCGGTCACTGAAGCTTTCTTT. Translating it yields CASSVGGSVTEAFF.

There are many counts of this clonotype. V usage is TRBV7-6 and J usage is TRBJ1-1; TRBD1 agrees at 7 bases. The CDR3 runs 13 residues. Unmatched junction bases numbered 10, after V lost 10 bases and J lost 5 bases. CDR1 and CDR2 (germline): SGHVS, FNYEAQ. The CDR3: CATSTGVGTEAFF. CDR3 nucleotide sequence: TGTGCCACCTCCACAGGGGTAGGGACTGAAGCTTTCTTT. The complete variable domain, with remaining parts taken from reference TRBV7-6 and TRBJ1-1, reads GAGVSQSPRYKVTKRGQDVALRCDPISGHVSLYWYRQALGQGPEFLTYFNYEAQQDKSGLPNDRFSAERPEGSISTLTIQRTEQRDSAMYRCATSTGVGTEAFFGQGTRLTVV.

As for this clonotype: Germline and junction disagree at one end, which may indicate a read error. The chain links TRBV6-1 to TRBJ2-5; D gene unclear. The CDR3 length is 14 residues. Germline V gene data show CDR1 as MNHNS and CDR2 as SASEGT. The DNA of the CDR3 is TGTACCAGCAGTGGCCCCCTGGCCATCGAGACCCAGTACTTC. Protein product: CTSSGPLAIETQYF.

The chain links TRBV6-2 or TRBV6-3 to TRBJ2-1, with unresolved D. The CDR3 is 17 residues long. From germline, CDR1 is MNHEY and CDR2 SVGEGT. The V and J ends lost 2 bases and 5 bases respectively, with 19 bases between them. This chain's CDR3 is CASSYNNHRPGHNEQFF. The CDR3 bases are TGTGCCAGCAGTTACAATAACCATAGACCAGGCCACAATGAGCAGTTCTTC.

The CDR3 nucleotides read TGTGCCAGCAGTTACTCGGGCAGGGTGGCCGCCGGGGAGCTGTTTTTT. Protein sequence: CASSYSGRVAAGELFF. This chain links TRBV6-2 or TRBV6-3 with TRBJ2-2, with a tentative D call TRBD1 (5 bases). The V gene lost 0 bases and the J gene lost 6 bases, with 14 bases spanning the gap. The CDR3 has 16 amino acids. Germline CDR1 and CDR2: MNHEY and SVGEGT.

This chain links TRBV7-9 with TRBJ1-1; D perhaps matches TRBD1 (6 bases). CDR3 length equals 15 residues. Germline loops: CDR1 SEHNR, CDR2 FQNEAQ (reference sequence). The ends were cut back, 5 bases at V and 4 bases at J, with 17 bases in the middle. The chain's CDR3 is CASSLEERGSTEAFF. The DNA of the CDR3 is TGTGCCAGCAGCCTAGAGGAAAGGGGGAGCACTGAAGCTTTCTTT.

This clonotype showed up many times. V usage is TRBV7-2 and J usage is TRBJ2-3; either TRBD1 or TRBD2 may fit D (5 bases each). V was shortened by 7 bases and J by 2 bases, with 13 bases between the two germline ends. Germline-derived CDR1 and CDR2 are SGHTA and FQGNSA. This CDR3 is built from 14 residues. The CDR3 sequence is CASTVGVNTDTQYF. The CDR3 DNA reads TGTGCCAGCACGGTGGGGGTTAACACAGATACGCAGTATTTT.

There are many counts of this clonotype. This chain uses TRBV12-3 or TRBV12-4 with TRBJ1-2; D gene ambiguous. V was clipped by 1 base and J by 5 bases, with 14 bases between them. The CDR3 is 15 residues long. As DNA, the CDR3 is TGTGCCAGCAGTTTAGGCGGCAGTTGGCAATATGGCTACACCTTC. It encodes CASSLGGSWQYGYTF.

This clonotype was seen at least ten times. J is TRBJ2-3 and V is TRBV6-1; TRBD2 aligns across 12 bases. Germline V lookup: CDR1 MNHNS, CDR2 SASEGT. This CDR3 region has 14 residues. J gave up 5 bases and V 7 bases, and 4 bases lay outside the gene matches. CDR3 loop: CASNPSGGEDTQYF. CDR3 nucleotide sequence: TGTGCCAGCAACCCTAGCGGGGGGGAAGATACGCAGTATTTT.

The chain carries TRBV4-2 and TRBJ1-2, with a possible D match to TRBD1 (5 bases). V gave up 1 base and J gave up 7 bases, with 22 bases separating them. The V gene's germline CDR1 is LGHNA and CDR2 YNFKEQ. CDR3 size: 17 residues. The CDR3 is CASSQVGNEPGLFGYTF. In nucleotides, the CDR3 is TGTGCCAGCAGCCAAGTCGGGAACGAACCGGGGCTGTTTGGCTACACCTTC.

This clonotype showed up many times. J is TRBJ2-2 and V is TRBV7-6, with 9 bases lining up with TRBD2. Germline CDR1 SGHVS, CDR2 FNYEAQ. This CDR3 comprises 17 residues. J was trimmed by 0 bases and V by 4 bases; bases with no gene match: 6. This CDR3 is CASSWSGGPANTGELFF. The CDR3 bases are TGTGCCAGCAGCTGGAGCGGGGGGCCTGCGAACACCGGGGAGCTGTTTTTT.

This clonotype was counted only a few times. This chain uses TRBV14 with TRBJ1-2; D remains ambiguous. The CDR3 is made up of 16 amino acids. V was clipped by 0 bases and J by 0 bases, with 11 bases between them. CDR1 is SGHDN, CDR2 FVKESK, per germline. This CDR3 reads CASSQEDLITNYGYTF. In DNA form, the CDR3 reads TGTGCCAGCAGCCAAGAGGATCTGATCACTAACTATGGCTACACCTTC.

The chain is built from TRBV14 and TRBJ2-1; a possible D gene is TRBD1 (6 bases). V shed 7 bases and J shed 0 bases, with 10 bases lying between them. Germline CDR1 and CDR2: SGHDN and FVKESK. CDR3 length equals 14 residues. The CDR3 nucleotides are TGTGCCAGCAAAGAGGACAGCTCCTACAATGAGCAGTTCTTC. This encodes CASKEDSSYNEQFF.

The table lists this clonotype with a few counts. This rearrangement joins TRBV4-3 to TRBJ2-7, with TRBD2 matching over 8 bases. V gave up 0 bases and J gave up 3 bases; unmatched junction bases: 4. This CDR3 region has 15 residues. Germline V gives CDR1 LGHNA, CDR2 YSLEER. This CDR3 reads CASSQEVAGHYEQYV. The CDR3 DNA follows: TGCGCCAGCAGCCAAGAAGTAGCGGGGCACTACGAGCAGTACGTC.

This clonotype came up a few times. V gene TRBV5-5 combines with J gene TRBJ2-3; D is ambiguous. The length of the CDR3 is 15 residues. Germline-derived CDR1 and CDR2 are SGHKS and YYEKEE (reference sequence). V shed 0 bases and J shed 1 base, with 9 bases lying between them. CDR3 nucleotide sequence: TGTGCCAGCAGCTTGGGTGGCCTCGGCACAGATACGCAGTATTTT. This gives the protein CASSLGGLGTDTQYF. Based on the CDR3 plus reference TRBV5-5 and TRBJ2-3, the full variable domain is DAGVTQSPTHLIKTRGQQVTLRCSPISGHKSVSWYQQVLGQGPQFIFQYYEKEERGRGNFPDRFSARQFPNYSSELNVNALLLGDSALYLCASSLGGLGTDTQYFGPGTRLTVL.

This clonotype was seen at least ten times. The CDR3 nucleotides read TGTGCCAGCAGCTTAGTGCCAGCGGGGGGGCCCAAACAAGAGACCCAGTACTTC. This sequence encodes CASSLVPAGGPKQETQYF. The V gene is TRBV7-8, the J gene TRBJ2-5; 10 bases agree with TRBD2. The CDR3 extends over 18 amino acids. V dropped 1 base and J dropped 2; count of bases not matched to a gene: 10. The germline CDR1 and CDR2 sequences are SGHVS and FQNEAQ.

J is TRBJ2-7 and V is TRBV7-7; D might be TRBD2 (5 bases). The CDR3 consists of 15 residues. Per the germline V gene, CDR1 is SSHAT and CDR2 is FNYEAQ (reference sequence). Here the CDR3 DNA reads TGTGCTAGCAGCTTAACGGGAACCTTACTACGGGAGCAGTACGTC. Residues: CASSLTGTLLREQYV.

The rearrangement joins TRBV20-1 to TRBJ2-1, with a weak D call TRBD2 (6 bases). The CDR3 extends over 16 amino acids. V was cut by 4 bases and J by 0 bases, with 16 bases left in between. The germline V gene has CDR1 DFQATT and CDR2 SNEGSKA (reference sequence). The CDR3 sequence is CSAKAPGEVSYNEQFF. CDR3 nucleotide sequence: TGCAGTGCTAAGGCCCCCGGGGAGGTCTCCTACAATGAGCAGTTCTTC.

This clonotype was seen at least ten times. The chain couples TRBV7-2 to TRBJ2-5, with 8 bases matching TRBD2. V lost 0 bases, J lost 2 bases, and 5 bases stayed unmatched. The CDR3 is 16 residues long. Germline V gene lookup returns CDR1 SGHTA and CDR2 FQGNSA. The CDR3 region has the DNA TGTGCCAGCAGCTTAGCCCTAGCGGGTCCACAAGAGACCCAGTACTTC. Translated, it gives CASSLALAGPQETQYF.

This clonotype has just a few counts. The chain couples TRBV2 to TRBJ2-7; 10 nucleotides match TRBD1. Looked up from germline, CDR1 is SNHLY and CDR2 is FYNNEI. The trim removed 0 bases at V and 6 bases at J, leaving 5 bases unmatched. The CDR3 runs to 15 residues. DNA of the CDR3: TGTGCCAGCAGTGAAGCGCTTGGGACAGGGGCCGAGCAGTACGTC. It translates to CASSEALGTGAEQYV.

V gene TRBV7-9 combines with J gene TRBJ1-2; 9 bases are shared with TRBD1. V shed 6 bases, J shed 8 bases, and the junction held 7 bases outside the gene matches. CDR1 and CDR2 from the germline V gene are SEHNR and FQNEAQ (reference sequence). CDR3 length: 13 residues. The CDR3 nucleotides read TGTGCCAGCAGGCCGGGACAGGGAGAGGGCTACACCTTC. It translates to CASRPGQGEGYTF. The variable domain in full, completed from reference TRBV7-9 and TRBJ1-2, reads DTGVSQNPRHKITKRGQNVTFRCDPISEHNRLYWYRQTLGQGPEFLTYFQNEAQLEKSRLLSDRFSAERPKGSFSTLEIQRTEQGDSAMYLCASRPGQGEGYTFGSGTRLTVV.

A few counts support this clonotype. The V call is TRBV5-5, the J call TRBJ2-4; either TRBD1 or TRBD2 may supply D (6 bases each). The V gene lost 7 bases and the J gene lost 5 bases, with 10 bases spanning the gap. Germline V gene lookup returns CDR1 SGHKS and CDR2 YYEKEE (reference sequence). The CDR3 length is 12 residues. The CDR3 region is CASSRGENIQYF. CDR3 coding DNA: TGTGCCAGCTCAAGGGGGGAAAACATTCAGTACTTC. Filled out from reference TRBV5-5 and TRBJ2-4, the complete variable domain reads DAGVTQSPTHLIKTRGQQVTLRCSPISGHKSVSWYQQVLGQGPQFIFQYYEKEERGRGNFPDRFSARQFPNYSSELNVNALLLGDSALYLCASSRGENIQYFGAGTRLSVL.

This clonotype was picked up many times. This CDR3 is CASGTHILREQYF. The CDR3 nucleotides are TGTGCTAGTGGTACCCATATCCTTCGCGAGCAGTACTTC. V is TRBV12-5 and J is TRBJ2-7; D is unresolved. The length of the CDR3 is 13 residues. V was shortened by 5 bases and J by 6 bases, with 14 bases between the two germline ends. Germline-derived CDR1 and CDR2 are LGHNT and FRNRAP.

This chain joins TRBV6-2 or TRBV6-3 and TRBJ2-5, with 7 bases identical to TRBD1. Per the germline V gene, CDR1 is MNHEY and CDR2 is SVGEGT. The CDR3 loop spans 14 amino acids. Trimming cost V 0 bases and J 5 bases; bases outside gene matches: 3. The CDR3 DNA reads as TGTGCCAGCAGTTACTCGCCCAGGGGGGAGACCCAGTACTTC. Protein sequence: CASSYSPRGETQYF.

This clonotype was recorded at least ten times. This rearrangement joins TRBV11-2 to TRBJ2-5; 14 nucleotides match TRBD2. Germline CDR1 SGHAT, CDR2 FQNNGV. The CDR3 has 18 amino acids. The V segment lost 4 bases and the J segment 2 bases; nucleotides outside the gene matches: 9. Written as DNA, the CDR3 is TGTGCCAGCAGCTACGGACTAGCGGGGGGACCACTTCAAGAGACCCAGTACTTC. Residues: CASSYGLAGGPLQETQYF. Variable domain in full (rest from reference TRBV11-2 and TRBJ2-5): EAGVAQSPRYKIIEKRQSVAFWCNPISGHATLYWYQQILGQGPKLLIQFQNNGVVDDSQLPKDRFSAERLKGVDSTLKIQPAKLEDSAVYLCASSYGLAGGPLQETQYFGPGTRLLVL.